This entry lists 27 T cell receptor beta chains sequenced from one sample in a study of PD-L1 blockade in urothelial cancer. The repertoire was sequenced with immunoSEQ multiplex PCR; TCRdb's copy has only in-frame clones and lacks some. The top ten hold about 4.1% of the sample, which has tens of thousands of clones, roughly four fifths seen once. Time point here: pretreatment peripheral blood. The sequences come from PBMCs, collected around atezolizumab (anti-PD-L1) treatment. Receptors originate from a man in his 70s with urothelial cancer.

CDR3 amino acids: CASSLPSGRDRTDTQYF. The CDR3 bases are TGTGCCAGCAGCTTGCCTAGCGGGAGGGATAGGACAGATACGCAGTATTTT. This sequence joins TRBV5-6 and TRBJ2-3, with 12 bases identical to TRBD2. J lost 3 bases, V lost 1 base, and 6 bases had no gene match. Looked up from germline, CDR1 is SGHDT and CDR2 is YYEEEE. The CDR3 length is 17 residues.

This chain connects TRBV18 to TRBJ1-5, with 7 bases lining up with TRBD1. V gave up 2 bases and J gave up 7 bases; unmatched junction bases: 8. This CDR3 spans 15 amino acids. Germline lookup yields CDR1 KGHSH and CDR2 LQKENI. CDR3 region: CASSPADRVAQPQHF. CDR3 coding DNA: TGTGCCAGCTCACCAGCCGACAGGGTGGCGCAGCCCCAGCATTTT.

V is TRBV28 and J is TRBJ2-2, with D maybe TRBD2 (6 bases). This CDR3 is built from 16 residues. V was trimmed by 6 bases and J by 1 base, leaving 15 bases between them. Germline-derived CDR1 and CDR2 are MDHEN and SYDVKM. Written as DNA, the CDR3 is TGTGCCAGCAGCCGCCGTGGAGGGAGGAACACCGGGGAGCTGTTTTTT. This gives the protein CASSRRGGRNTGELFF.

The CDR3: CASSLGSGGSSTDTQYF. DNA of the CDR3: TGTGCCAGCAGCTTAGGATCAGGGGGCTCTAGCACAGATACGCAGTATTTT. V usage is TRBV7-9 and J usage is TRBJ2-3; 8 positions match TRBD1. The junction had 6 bases not matched to a gene; V was cut back by 1 base and J by 0 bases. This CDR3 region has 17 residues. Germline V gives CDR1 SEHNR, CDR2 FQNEAQ (reference sequence).

This clone was picked up many times. The chain employs TRBV4-1 and TRBJ2-7; the match to TRBD2 covers 7 bases. The CDR3 runs 15 residues. The V gene end was trimmed by 1 base and the J gene end by 7 bases; junction bases not matched to a gene: 10. CDR1 MGHRA and CDR2 YSYEKL come from the germline V gene. For the CDR3, the DNA is TGCGCCAGCAGCCAAGGACTAGCTGGAATGGGAGAGCAGTACTTC. Protein product: CASSQGLAGMGEQYF.

The table lists this clone with a count of one. The rearrangement joins TRBV30 to TRBJ2-3; 15 bases fit TRBD2. Germline lookup yields CDR1 GTSNPN and CDR2 SVGIG (reference sequence). The CDR3 runs to 23 residues. V shed 0 bases and J 3 bases; nucleotides not matched to a gene: 22. The DNA of the CDR3 is TGTGCCTGGAGTGTATGGGGACAGGGTGTTGGAGGACTAGCGGGAGGGAGAACAGATACGCAGTATTTT. It translates to CAWSVWGQGVGGLAGGRTDTQYF.

Only one count was recorded for this clone. The chain joins TRBV7-9 to TRBJ2-4; the D gene is possibly TRBD2 (6 bases). The CDR3 runs to 15 residues. The V and J ends lost 8 bases and 1 base respectively, with 15 bases between them. Germline CDR1 and CDR2: SEHNR and FQNEAQ (reference sequence). The chain's CDR3 is CASSEGGRAKNIQYF. DNA of the CDR3: TGTGCCAGCTCAGAAGGAGGGAGGGCCAAAAACATTCAGTACTTC.

About this clone itself: This sequence may be a read error, since a much larger clone differs from it by one base. Other nucleotide sequences from this sample produce the same CDR3. The rearrangement joins TRBV19 to TRBJ1-2; a weak D match, TRBD1 (6 bases). The germline V gene encodes CDR1 LNHDA and CDR2 SQIVND (reference sequence). The V gene lost 9 bases and the J gene lost 8 bases, with 19 bases spanning the gap. The CDR3 is 13 residues long. The CDR3 bases are TGTGCCAGCAGGGGTAGGCGTCAGGGCGGCTACACCTTC. Translation: CASRGRRQGGYTF.

The V and J genes are TRBV7-2 and TRBJ2-3; TRBD2 matches 12 bases. With 5 bases clipped from V and 5 bases from J, the junction kept 8 bases outside the gene matches. The CDR3 is 16 residues long. CDR1 is SGHTA, CDR2 FQGNSA, per germline. CDR3 loop: CASSTRLAGVGDTQYF. CDR3 in DNA: TGTGCCAGCAGCACCCGACTAGCGGGAGTTGGAGATACGCAGTATTTT.

The chain combines TRBV19 with TRBJ1-5, with D unclear. V lost 0 bases to trimming and J lost 9 bases, with 21 bases between them. Looked up from germline, CDR1 is LNHDA and CDR2 is SQIVND (reference sequence). The CDR3 extends over 17 amino acids. The CDR3 protein is CASSIDQARPAEGPQHF. The CDR3 bases are TGTGCCAGTAGTATAGATCAGGCCCGACCGGCCGAGGGGCCCCAGCATTTT.

This chain's CDR3 is CASSLFPWGAGELFF. DNA of the CDR3: TGTGCCAGCAGCTTATTCCCTTGGGGCGCCGGGGAGCTGTTTTTT. The J gene is TRBJ2-2, the V gene TRBV7-2; tentatively, D is TRBD1 (5 bases). CDR1 is SGHTA and CDR2 is FQGNSA in the germline V gene. The V end lost 2 bases, the J end lost 6 bases, and 13 bases lay between the germline ends. The CDR3 is 15 amino acids.

CDR3 in DNA: TGTGCCAGCAGCTTAGGAACAGGGTACACTGAAGCTTTCTTT. Its protein product is CASSLGTGYTEAFF. The genes are TRBV7-8 and TRBJ1-1; tentative D call: TRBD1 (6 bases). Germline V gene lookup returns CDR1 SGHVS and CDR2 FQNEAQ. V was shortened by 1 base and J by 3 bases, with 9 bases between the two germline ends. This CDR3 region has 14 residues.

This clone appeared a few times. The chain recombines TRBV5-1 with TRBJ2-1, with 10 nucleotides matching TRBD2. V lost 4 bases to trimming and J lost 5 bases; unmatched junction nucleotides: 6. This CDR3 contains 15 residues. Germline lookup yields CDR1 SGHRS and CDR2 YFSETQ. Here the CDR3 DNA reads TGCGCCAGCAGCGTTAGCGGGAGGAGGGACAATGAGCAGTTCTTC. This codes for CASSVSGRRDNEQFF.

This rearrangement joins TRBV6-5 to TRBJ2-2; D gene ambiguous. Trimming pared 0 bases from V and 2 bases from J, leaving 7 bases between. Germline loops: CDR1 MNHEY, CDR2 SVGAGI. The CDR3 covers 15 residues. The CDR3 loop reads CASSYSITNTGELFF. The CDR3 coding sequence is TGTGCCAGCAGTTACTCGATTACTAACACCGGGGAGCTGTTTTTT.

The chain carries TRBV27 and TRBJ2-7; 10 bases are a match to TRBD2. Germline CDR1 reads MNHEY; CDR2 reads SMNVEV (reference sequence). The CDR3 runs to 17 residues. V gave up 6 bases and J gave up 4 bases; unmatched junction bases: 15. The CDR3 DNA reads TGTGCCAGCAGCATGGGGACCCTAGCGGGAGAGGCTTACGAGCAGTACTTC. Translating gives CASSMGTLAGEAYEQYF.

The chain uses TRBV5-1 and TRBJ1-1, with 7 bases matching TRBD1. There are 17 residues in the CDR3. The V and J ends lost 0 bases and 6 bases, in that order; junction bases with no gene match: 14. Germline loops: CDR1 SGHRS, CDR2 YFSETQ. The CDR3 nucleotides are TGCGCCAGCAGCTTGGCCACTCGGACAGGCTGGGACCCTGAAGCTTTCTTT. Its translation is CASSLATRTGWDPEAFF.

The chain uses TRBV13 and TRBJ2-5; D gene uncertain. CDR1 PRHDT and CDR2 FYEKMQ come from the germline V gene (reference sequence). V gave up 5 bases and J gave up 5 bases, with 18 bases separating them. The CDR3 is 15 amino acids. DNA of the CDR3: TGTGCCAGCAGCCGATTAGCCGGCGGCCTCGAGACCCAGTACTTC. Protein: CASSRLAGGLETQYF. The full variable domain, completed using reference TRBV13 and TRBJ2-5, is AAGVIQSPRHLIKEKRETATLKCYPIPRHDTVYWYQQGPGQDPQFLISFYEKMQSDKGSIPDRFSAQQFSDYHSELNMSSLELGDSALYFCASSRLAGGLETQYFGPGTRLLVL.

The chain has TRBV9 and TRBJ2-1, with 12 bases fitting TRBD2. Germline-derived CDR1 and CDR2 are SGDLS and YYNGEE. Unmatched junction bases numbered 2, after V lost 3 bases and J lost 4 bases. This CDR3 comprises 15 residues. The CDR3, as DNA: TGTGCCAGCAGCGCCACTAGCGGGAGGTACAATGAGCAGTTCTTC. Its translation is CASSATSGRYNEQFF. Together with reference TRBV9 and TRBJ2-1, the CDR3 gives the full variable domain: DSGVTQTPKHLITATGQRVTLRCSPRSGDLSVYWYQQSLDQGLQFLIQYYNGEERAKGNILERFSAQQFPDLHSELNLSSLELGDSALYFCASSATSGRYNEQFFGPGTRLTVL.

The chain couples TRBV7-2 to TRBJ2-3, with TRBD2 identical over 11 bases. V shed 5 bases, J shed 14 bases, and the junction held 6 bases outside the gene matches. This CDR3 region has 12 residues. Germline-derived CDR1 and CDR2 are SGHTA and FQGNSA. CDR3 protein: CASSVSGGAGYF. The CDR3 region has the DNA TGTGCCAGCAGCGTTAGCGGGGGGGCAGGGTATTTT. The full variable domain, with the rest looked up from reference TRBV7-2 and TRBJ2-3, is GAGVSQSPSNKVTEKGKDVELRCDPISGHTALYWYRQSLGQGLEFLIYFQGNSAPDKSGLPSDRFSAERTGGSVSTLTIQRTQQEDSAVYLCASSVSGGAGYFGPGTRLTVL.

The chain combines TRBV11-2 with TRBJ1-1; D is unresolved. The ends were cut back, 5 bases at V and 1 base at J, with 11 bases in the middle. The CDR3 loop spans 14 amino acids. CDR1 SGHAT and CDR2 FQNNGV come from the germline V gene. This chain's CDR3 is CASSPGRENTEAFF. CDR3 DNA sequence: TGTGCCAGCAGCCCCGGACGGGAGAACACTGAAGCTTTCTTT.

This clone was picked up a small number of times. The chain joins TRBV5-6 to TRBJ2-1, with 10 nucleotides matching TRBD1. Germline V gene sequence: CDR1 SGHDT, CDR2 YYEEEE. This CDR3 is 15 amino acids long. V was pared by 4 bases and J by 3 bases, with 4 bases of the junction left unmatched. In nucleotides, the CDR3 is TGTGCCAGCAGCCCCCGGGACAGGGGCTACAATGAGCAGTTCTTC. As protein: CASSPRDRGYNEQFF.

The genes are TRBV5-1 and TRBJ1-1; D possibly corresponds to TRBD1 (5 bases). There are 14 residues in the CDR3. V dropped 4 bases and J dropped 0 bases, with 10 bases sitting between them. CDR1 and CDR2 from the germline V gene are SGHRS and YFSETQ. The CDR3 loop is CASSPGHLNTEAFF. CDR3 nucleotide sequence: TGCGCCAGCAGCCCCGGACACTTGAACACTGAAGCTTTCTTT.

The gene calls are TRBV18 and TRBJ1-2, with D tentatively TRBD1 (6 bases). The V end was cut by 3 bases, the J end by 6 bases, with 11 bases between. CDR1 is KGHSH and CDR2 is LQKENI in the germline V gene. CDR3 length: 13 residues. DNA of the CDR3: TGTGCCAGCTCACCGAACAGGGCAGATGGCTACACCTTC. Translation gives CASSPNRADGYTF. The entire variable domain, with the rest obtained from reference TRBV18 and TRBJ1-2, is as follows: NAGVMQNPRHLVRRRGQEARLRCSPMKGHSHVYWYRQLPEEGLKFMVYLQKENIIDESGMPKERFSAEFPKEGPSILRIQQVVRGDSAAYFCASSPNRADGYTFGSGTRLTVV.

The chain links TRBV5-1 to TRBJ2-5, with D possibly being TRBD1 (6 bases). The CDR3 length is 17 residues. Trimming pared 0 bases from V and 11 bases from J, leaving 26 bases between. Germline values: CDR1 SGHRS, CDR2 YFSETQ. The CDR3 region is CASSLEQGSFTPPRQYF. The CDR3 DNA sequence: TGCGCCAGCAGCTTGGAACAGGGATCGTTTACCCCCCCTAGGCAGTACTTC.

This clone has more than one count but fewer than ten. The rearrangement links TRBV5-4 to TRBJ1-6; D call uncertain. The V gene lost 1 base and the J gene lost 6 bases, with 11 bases spanning the gap. This CDR3 has 15 residues. Germline CDR1 reads SGHNT; CDR2 reads YYREEE (reference sequence). The CDR3 loop reads CASSLWSISNSPLHF. The DNA for the CDR3 is TGTGCCAGCAGCTTGTGGAGCATCTCTAATTCACCCCTCCACTTT.

The chain links TRBV7-2 to TRBJ2-7; TRBD1 might be the D (5 bases). Trimming took off 1 base at V and 3 bases at J, with 16 bases between the two ends. Germline assignment: CDR1 SGHTA and CDR2 FQGNSA. The CDR3 covers 16 residues. CDR3 sequence: CASSLDGQAGCYEQYF. The CDR3 coding sequence is TGTGCCAGCAGCTTAGACGGGCAGGCAGGGTGCTACGAGCAGTACTTC.

This clone occurred a few times. Here the CDR3 reads CASSHIPLGRALIEAFF. The CDR3 DNA reads as TGTGCCAGCAGCCATATTCCGCTGGGGCGCGCCTTGATTGAAGCTTTCTTT. The V call is TRBV27, the J call TRBJ1-1; possible D gene TRBD1, 5 bases. From germline, CDR1 is MNHEY and CDR2 SMNVEV (reference sequence). This CDR3 has 17 residues. V lost 6 bases, J lost 7 bases, and 27 bases lay in between.